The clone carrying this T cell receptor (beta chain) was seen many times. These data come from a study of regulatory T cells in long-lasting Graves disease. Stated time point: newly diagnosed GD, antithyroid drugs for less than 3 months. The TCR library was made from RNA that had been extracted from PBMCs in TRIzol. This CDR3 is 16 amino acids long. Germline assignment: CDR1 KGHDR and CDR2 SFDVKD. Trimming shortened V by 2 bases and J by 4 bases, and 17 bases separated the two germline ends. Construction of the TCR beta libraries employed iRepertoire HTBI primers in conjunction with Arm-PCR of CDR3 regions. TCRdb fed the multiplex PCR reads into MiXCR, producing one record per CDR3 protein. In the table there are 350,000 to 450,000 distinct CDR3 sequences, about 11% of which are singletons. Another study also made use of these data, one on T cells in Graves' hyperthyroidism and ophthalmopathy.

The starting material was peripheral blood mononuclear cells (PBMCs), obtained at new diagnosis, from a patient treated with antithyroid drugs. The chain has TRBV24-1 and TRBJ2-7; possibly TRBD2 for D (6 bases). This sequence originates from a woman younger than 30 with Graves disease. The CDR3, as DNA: TGTGCCACCAGTGATTCGAAGGGGAGGTCTTTATACGAGCAGTACTTC. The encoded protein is CATSDSKGRSLYEQYF.